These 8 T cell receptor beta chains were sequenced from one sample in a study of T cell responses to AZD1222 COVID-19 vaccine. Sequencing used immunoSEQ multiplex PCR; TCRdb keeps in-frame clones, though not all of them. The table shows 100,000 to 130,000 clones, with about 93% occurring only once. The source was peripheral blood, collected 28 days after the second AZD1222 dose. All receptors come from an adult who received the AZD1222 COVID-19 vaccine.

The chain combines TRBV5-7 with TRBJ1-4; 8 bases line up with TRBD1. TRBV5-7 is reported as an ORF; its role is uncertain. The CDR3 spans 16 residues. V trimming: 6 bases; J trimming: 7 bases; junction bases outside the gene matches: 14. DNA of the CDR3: TGTGCCAGCAACCCCTCGGACAGGGTGGAAGTTGAAAAACTGTTTTTT. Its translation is CASNPSDRVEVEKLFF.

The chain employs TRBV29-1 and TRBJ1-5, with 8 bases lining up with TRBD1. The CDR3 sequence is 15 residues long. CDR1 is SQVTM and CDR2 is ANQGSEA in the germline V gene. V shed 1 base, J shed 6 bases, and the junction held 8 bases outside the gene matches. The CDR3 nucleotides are TGCAGCGTTGAAGGCCACCGACAGGGGAGTCAGCCCCAGCATTTT. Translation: CSVEGHRQGSQPQHF.

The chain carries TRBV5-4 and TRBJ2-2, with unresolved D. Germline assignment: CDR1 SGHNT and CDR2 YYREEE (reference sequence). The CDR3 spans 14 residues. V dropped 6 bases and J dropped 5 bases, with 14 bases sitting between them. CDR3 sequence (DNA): TGTGCCAGCACCCAGTCACGGCCAACCGGGGAGCTGTTTTTT. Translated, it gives CASTQSRPTGELFF.

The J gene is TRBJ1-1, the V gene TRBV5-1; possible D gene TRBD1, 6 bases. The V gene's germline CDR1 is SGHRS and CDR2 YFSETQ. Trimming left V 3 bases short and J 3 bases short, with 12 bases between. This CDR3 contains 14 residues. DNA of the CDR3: TGCGCCAGCAGCTGGGGACAAGGGGACACTGAAGCTTTCTTT. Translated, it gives CASSWGQGDTEAFF.

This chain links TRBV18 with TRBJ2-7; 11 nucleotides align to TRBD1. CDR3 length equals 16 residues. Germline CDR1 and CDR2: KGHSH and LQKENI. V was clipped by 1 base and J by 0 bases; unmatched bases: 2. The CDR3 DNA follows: TGTGCCAGCTCACCACAAGGGACAGGGGGCTCCTACGAGCAGTACTTC. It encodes CASSPQGTGGSYEQYF.

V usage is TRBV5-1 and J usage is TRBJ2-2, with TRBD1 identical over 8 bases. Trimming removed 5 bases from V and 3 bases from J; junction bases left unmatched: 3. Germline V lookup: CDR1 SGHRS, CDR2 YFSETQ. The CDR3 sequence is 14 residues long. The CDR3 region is CASRLTGDTGELFF. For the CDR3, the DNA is TGCGCCAGCAGGCTGACAGGGGACACCGGGGAGCTGTTTTTT.

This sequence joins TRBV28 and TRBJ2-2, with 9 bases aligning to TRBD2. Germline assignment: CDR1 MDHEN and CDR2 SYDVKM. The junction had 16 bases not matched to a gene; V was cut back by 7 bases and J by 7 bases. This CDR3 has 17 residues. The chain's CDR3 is CASTSPLIAGVVGELFF. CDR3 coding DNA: TGTGCCAGCACTTCTCCCCTAATAGCGGGAGTAGTCGGGGAGCTGTTTTTT. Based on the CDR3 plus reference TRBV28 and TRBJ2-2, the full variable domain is DVKVTQSSRYLVKRTGEKVFLECVQDMDHENMFWYRQDPGLGLRLIYFSYDVKMKEKGDIPEGYSVSREKKERFSLILESASTNQTSMYLCASTSPLIAGVVGELFFGEGSRLTVL.

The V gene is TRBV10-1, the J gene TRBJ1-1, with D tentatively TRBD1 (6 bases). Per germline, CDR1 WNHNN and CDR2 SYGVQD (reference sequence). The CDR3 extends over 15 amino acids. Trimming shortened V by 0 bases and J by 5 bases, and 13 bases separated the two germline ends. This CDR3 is CASSESTGGKTEAFF. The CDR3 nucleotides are TGCGCCAGCAGTGAGTCGACAGGAGGAAAAACTGAAGCTTTCTTT.